Sequencing of this T cell receptor (beta chain) was carried out in a study of graft-versus-host responses after intestinal transplantation. Study in general: Recipients received multivisceral, liver-intestinal, or isolated intestinal transplants. After anti-thymocyte globulin induction, recipients took tacrolimus and steroids for around three years. Study conclusions and caveats: There was an association between peak levels of circulating GvH clones and early post-transplant HvG declines.

Assay used: immunoSEQ multiplex PCR; TCRdb lists only in-frame clones, some missing. The top ten hold approximately 16% of the sample, which has about 97,000 clones, approximately 90% seen once. On this clone: Its cognate antigen is unknown.

Trimming cost V 2 bases and J 6 bases; bases outside gene matches: 9. Germline CDR1 reads MNHEY; CDR2 reads SVGAGI. This CDR3 contains 15 residues. The material sequenced was PBMCs, taken just under 460 days after intestinal transplant. The sequence was obtained from a human patient who received an intestinal transplant, so some T cells may come from the graft donor. This rearrangement joins TRBV6-5 to TRBJ1-2; the match to TRBD1 covers 7 bases. The CDR3 protein is CASSYKGQIWNGYTF. CDR3 nucleotides: TGTGCCAGCAGTTACAAGGGACAGATTTGGAATGGCTACACCTTC.